This T cell receptor beta chain emerged from a study of shared clonotypes between healthy human individuals. General study findings and limits: Clonotype sharing among donors was thought likely to change with sequencing depth.

With regard to this clone: Its matching antigen is unknown. At the DNA level, this CDR3 is encoded by other sequences in the same sample as well.

V lost 4 bases, J lost 4 bases, and 4 bases stayed unmatched. This CDR3 region has 13 residues. Germline-derived CDR1 and CDR2 are SGHNT and YYREEE (reference sequence). Using immunoSEQ multiplex PCR, the repertoire was profiled, and TCRdb retains in-frame clones only, with some absent. The table includes about 500,000 clones, more than 70% detected once. What was sequenced was PBMCs. The chain carries TRBV5-4 and TRBJ2-5, with 7 bases identical to TRBD1. The clonotype comes from a woman between 35 and 50 years old in good health. Some clones in this sample may be carry-over from other donors' samples. CDR3 coding DNA: TGTGCCAGCAGCCTAGGGGGCGCAGAGACCCAGTACTTC. This codes for CASSLGGAETQYF. The full variable domain, completed using reference TRBV5-4 and TRBJ2-5, is ETGVTQSPTHLIKTRGQQVTLRCSSQSGHNTVSWYQQALGQGPQFIFQYYREEENGRGNFPPRFSGLQFPNYSSELNVNALELDDSALYLCASSLGGAETQYFGPGTRLLVL.